This T cell receptor (beta chain) stems from a study of T cells in Graves' hyperthyroidism and ophthalmopathy. Study-wide findings and caveats: Also found in blood were most expanded thyroid clonotypes above 0.001.

Diagnosis of hyperthyroidism was new in patients aged 18 to 65, and its duration was under 2 months. Each diagnosis was grounded in clinical symptoms, serum thyroxine and TRAb, thyroid ultrasound, and orbital computed tomography. With 4 bases clipped from V and 0 bases from J, the junction kept 7 bases outside the gene matches. The CDR3 is made up of 17 amino acids. Germline V gene sequence: CDR1 MNHEY, CDR2 SVGEGT. This clonotype was seen many times. Its antigen is unknown. RNA transcripts gave rise to amplified TCR beta CDR3 regions. The study used the HTBI primer set for a first-round RT-PCR of the TCR CDR3. Each CDR3 protein gets one entry after TCRdb re-called the multiplex PCR reads with MiXCR. This table has 550,000 to 600,000 distinct CDR3 sequences, 16% appearing once.

The chain joins TRBV6-2 or TRBV6-3 to TRBJ2-5; 11 bases agree with TRBD2. Sequenced sample: blood. This TCR was sampled from a woman aged 18-29 years with Graves' hyperthyroidism. CDR3 sequence (DNA): TGTGCCAGCAGTTCACTGACTAGCGGGACAAACCAAGAGACCCAGTACTTC. Translation: CASSSLTSGTNQETQYF.